These 8 T cell receptor beta chains originate from one sample sequenced in a study of T cells expressing NK-cell markers (dated by TCRdb to about 2020). The method was 5' RACE. Sequencing was carried out with an Illumina HiSeq 2000. Following TCRdb reprocessing, every CDR3 protein sequence forms one entry, and DNA is not provided. This sample's listing comprises approximately 460,000 distinct CDR3 sequences. The top ten constitute more than 7% of the sample. The specimen sequenced was blood T cells: a sorted CD56 or NKG2C T cell subset, CD4+ or CD8+ T cells, or bulk PBMC T cells (not recorded which). The source is a woman aged 18 to 69 in good health.

The CDR3 loop reads CASNKPLAGPYIAHTDTQYF. The genes are TRBV11-2 and TRBJ2-3; no DNA is available, so the TRBD2 call from TCRdb remains unchecked. Germline CDR1 reads SGHAT; CDR2 reads FQNNGV. The CDR3 has 20 amino acids.

The chain employs TRBV9 and TRBJ2-1; TCRdb's D call of TRBD2 is untestable without DNA. Germline CDR1 SGDLS, CDR2 YYNGEE. The length of the CDR3 is 14 residues. The CDR3 sequence is CASSVMTSSNEQFF.

V gene TRBV20-1 combines with J gene TRBJ2-7; without DNA, the TCRdb call of TRBD2 cannot be checked. The germline V gene has CDR1 DFQATT and CDR2 SNEGSKA (reference sequence). The CDR3 loop spans 13 amino acids. The CDR3 loop is CSASGTSGYEQYF.

The chain employs TRBV3-1 and TRBJ2-1. This CDR3 has 13 residues. Germline V CDR1 and CDR2: LGHDT, YNNKEL (reference sequence). CDR3: CASSQEDGNEQFF.

The V gene is TRBV7-7, the J gene TRBJ2-7; lacking DNA, the TRBD2 call made by TCRdb goes unchecked. The CDR3 is 14 amino acids. The germline gives CDR1 SSHAT, CDR2 FNYEAQ (reference sequence). The chain's CDR3 is CASSSGLAGSEQYF.

V is TRBV20-1 and J is TRBJ2-1. CDR3 length: 12 residues. The V gene's germline CDR1 is DFQATT and CDR2 SNEGSKA (reference sequence). CDR3 in amino acids: CSAVARYNEQFF.

This chain joins TRBV5-4 and TRBJ1-5; the TCRdb call, TRBD1, lacks DNA for checking. The CDR3 spans 14 residues. CDR1 SGHNT and CDR2 YYREEE come from the germline V gene (reference sequence). The CDR3 loop reads CASSSDRRNQPQHF.

The chain recombines TRBV18 with TRBJ1-1; TCRdb proposes TRBD1, but this gene call is untestable without DNA. The CDR3 contains 13 residues. Germline lookup yields CDR1 KGHSH and CDR2 LQKENI. The CDR3 sequence is CASLGTRGTEAFF.